Below, 31 T cell receptor beta chains from the same sample are listed, as sequenced in a study of cytomegalovirus exposure and HLA in healthy donors. The PCR made use of 60 Vbeta and 13 Jbeta primers. Measured with immunoSEQ multiplex PCR; TCRdb has only the in-frame clones, and not every one. The profile covers about 140,000 clones, with around 78% appearing a single time and around 2.4% taken by the ten largest. The sequencing sample was made of PBMCs. These receptors originate from a woman aged 18-30 years in good health and CMV-seropositive.

The rearrangement uses TRBV30 and TRBJ1-1; perhaps TRBD1 as D (5 bases). Germline V lookup: CDR1 GTSNPN, CDR2 SVGIG (reference sequence). CDR3 length equals 13 residues. Trimming removed 4 bases from V and 5 bases from J, with 14 bases in between. Written as DNA, the CDR3 is TGTGCCTGGAATTCCGGGGGTGAGACTGAAGCTTTCTTT. Its translation: CAWNSGGETEAFF.

The chain joins TRBV6-1 to TRBJ1-2, with 7 positions matching TRBD1. Germline V gives CDR1 MNHNS, CDR2 SASEGT. This CDR3 is built from 15 residues. Losses at the gene ends were 3 bases for V and 4 bases for J; bases not matched to a gene: 8. CDR3 coding DNA: TGTGCCAGCAGTGAGGAAAAGGGGGCTGCCTATGGCTACACCTTC. This sequence encodes CASSEEKGAAYGYTF.

This clone was recorded once. V and J are TRBV5-5 and TRBJ1-2; a weak D match, TRBD1 (6 bases). Trimming took off 2 bases at V and 6 bases at J, with 17 bases between the two ends. The CDR3 length is 15 residues. Germline CDR1 is SGHKS and CDR2 is YYEKEE (reference sequence). The CDR3 protein is CASSFLDSPRNGYTF. DNA for the CDR3: TGTGCCAGCAGCTTTTTGGACAGCCCCCGGAATGGCTACACCTTC.

This chain connects TRBV5-4 to TRBJ2-7; 7 bases are shared with TRBD1. The germline V gene encodes CDR1 SGHNT and CDR2 YYREEE (reference sequence). With V trimmed by 4 bases and J by 0 bases, 10 bases remained unmatched. The CDR3 spans 16 residues. The CDR3 loop reads CASSRDGTANSYEQYF. The CDR3 nucleotides read TGTGCCAGCAGCCGGGACGGGACAGCCAACTCCTACGAGCAGTACTTC.

The chain uses TRBV7-9 and TRBJ2-3, with TRBD1 matching 9 bases. Germline V gene lookup returns CDR1 SEHNR and CDR2 FQNEAQ (reference sequence). The CDR3 extends over 13 amino acids. The chain's CDR3 is CASTGGGTDTQYF. The CDR3 DNA sequence: TGTGCTTCGACAGGGGGAGGCACAGATACGCAGTATTTT.

The V and J genes are TRBV11-2 and TRBJ1-1; 8 bases agree with TRBD1. The CDR3 contains 17 residues. After removal of 0 bases from V and 0 bases from J, the junction contained 6 bases not matched to a gene. Germline assignment: CDR1 SGHAT and CDR2 FQNNGV. In DNA form, the CDR3 reads TGTGCCAGCAGCTTAGACCGACCGACAGGGGTGAACACTGAAGCTTTCTTT. It yields the protein CASSLDRPTGVNTEAFF.

This clone was counted a single time. The chain recombines TRBV6-1 with TRBJ1-3; D is ambiguous. From germline, CDR1 is MNHNS and CDR2 SASEGT. Trimming removed 3 bases from V and 3 bases from J, with 18 bases in between. The CDR3 extends over 17 amino acids. CDR3 DNA sequence: TGTGCCAGCAGTGACCCCCTGTATGGCTCCCTTGGAAACACCATATATTTT. Its protein product is CASSDPLYGSLGNTIYF.

The J gene is TRBJ1-1, the V gene TRBV5-1, with TRBD1 matching over 8 bases. The CDR3 extends over 14 amino acids. Germline lookup yields CDR1 SGHRS and CDR2 YFSETQ. With 4 bases clipped from V and 4 bases from J, the junction kept 6 bases outside the gene matches. The CDR3: CASSKTGDVTEAFF. The CDR3 DNA reads as TGCGCCAGCAGCAAGACAGGGGATGTCACTGAAGCTTTCTTT.

V gene TRBV15 combines with J gene TRBJ2-7; a possible D gene is TRBD2 (6 bases). In germline, CDR1 is LNHNV, CDR2 YYDKDF (reference sequence). The CDR3 totals 13 residues. The germline V and J ends were trimmed by 0 bases and 5 bases, with 8 bases remaining between them. CDR3 sequence (DNA): TGTGCCACCAGCAGAGATTGGGGGGACGAGCAGTACTTC. This encodes CATSRDWGDEQYF.

The J gene is TRBJ1-1, the V gene TRBV12-5; D call uncertain. Germline V lookup: CDR1 LGHNT, CDR2 FRNRAP. V was clipped by 7 bases and J by 1 base, with 4 bases between them. The CDR3 is made up of 11 amino acids. The CDR3: CASAQNTEAFF. Written as DNA, the CDR3 is TGTGCTAGTGCCCAGAACACTGAAGCTTTCTTT. The full variable domain, its missing parts supplied by reference TRBV12-5 and TRBJ1-1, is DARVTQTPRHKVTEMGQEVTMRCQPILGHNTVFWYRQTMMQGLELLAYFRNRAPLDDSGMPKDRFSAEMPDATLATLKIQPSEPRDSAVYFCASAQNTEAFFGQGTRLTVV.

The chain recombines TRBV13 with TRBJ2-1; 11 bases are a match to TRBD2. CDR1 is PRHDT, CDR2 FYEKMQ, per germline (reference sequence). Trimming took 5 bases from V and 10 from J; bases not matched to a gene: 19. This CDR3 contains 18 residues. CDR3 residues: CASSPVPPSGGPTGEQFF. CDR3 coding DNA: TGTGCCAGCAGCCCCGTCCCCCCTAGCGGGGGGCCCACGGGAGAGCAGTTCTTC.

The chain employs TRBV5-4 and TRBJ2-2, with unresolved D. CDR3 length: 14 amino acids. V was pared by 1 base and J by 1 base, with 5 bases between. The germline V gene encodes CDR1 SGHNT and CDR2 YYREEE (reference sequence). CDR3 DNA sequence: TGTGCCAGCAGCTTGCCAGGGAACACCGGGGAGCTGTTTTTT. It encodes CASSLPGNTGELFF. Full variable domain (rest looked up from reference TRBV5-4 and TRBJ2-2): ETGVTQSPTHLIKTRGQQVTLRCSSQSGHNTVSWYQQALGQGPQFIFQYYREEENGRGNFPPRFSGLQFPNYSSELNVNALELDDSALYLCASSLPGNTGELFFGEGSRLTVL.

This rearrangement joins TRBV19 to TRBJ1-1; no firm D call. The CDR3 length is 11 residues. V was cut by 7 bases and J by 3 bases, with 6 bases left in between. From germline, CDR1 is LNHDA and CDR2 SQIVND (reference sequence). The CDR3, as DNA: TGTGCCAGTACGCGGGACACTGAAGCTTTCTTT. It codes for CASTRDTEAFF.

This chain joins TRBV19 and TRBJ1-4; D is possibly TRBD1 (5 bases). The CDR3 spans 13 residues. Trimming stripped 2 bases from V and 7 bases from J, with 8 bases between. Germline V lookup: CDR1 LNHDA, CDR2 SQIVND (reference sequence). CDR3 region: CASSIQGTEKLFF. CDR3 bases: TGTGCCAGTAGTATACAGGGAACTGAAAAACTGTTTTTT.

About this clone itself: Other DNA sequences of this sample code for an identical CDR3. The chain links TRBV18 to TRBJ2-4, with 9 bases aligning to TRBD2. Germline trimming cut 3 bases from V and 6 bases from J; bases unmatched to any gene: 3. The CDR3 consists of 14 residues. From germline, CDR1 is KGHSH and CDR2 LQKENI. CDR3 coding DNA: TGTGCCAGCTCACCTCCAGCGGGGGGAAACATTCAGTACTTC. As protein: CASSPPAGGNIQYF.

V usage is TRBV19 and J usage is TRBJ1-1; D is ambiguous. Germline CDR1 reads LNHDA; CDR2 reads SQIVND (reference sequence). The CDR3 has 16 amino acids. V shed 5 bases and J shed 0 bases, with 16 bases lying between them. CDR3 in DNA: TGTGCCAGTAGTCCGAGGACTCAAAGAATGAACACTGAAGCTTTCTTT. Protein: CASSPRTQRMNTEAFF.

The chain has TRBV7-2 and TRBJ2-1, with D tentatively TRBD2 (7 bases). Germline loops: CDR1 SGHTA, CDR2 FQGNSA. This CDR3 comprises 16 residues. The V gene lost 1 base and the J gene lost 0 bases, with 10 bases spanning the gap. DNA of the CDR3: TGTGCCAGCAGCTTAGGTGGGGGGGCCTCCTACAATGAGCAGTTCTTC. This sequence encodes CASSLGGGASYNEQFF.

V gene TRBV7-2 combines with J gene TRBJ2-1; D is unresolved. There are 13 residues in the CDR3. Trimming took off 2 bases at V and 3 bases at J, with 5 bases between the two ends. The germline V gene encodes CDR1 SGHTA and CDR2 FQGNSA. The CDR3: CASSLNSYNEQFF. The CDR3 coding sequence is TGTGCCAGCAGCTTAAACAGCTACAATGAGCAGTTCTTC.

This clone was observed a single time. V and J are TRBV5-4 and TRBJ2-5, with a weak D call TRBD2 (6 bases). With 4 bases removed from V and 4 bases from J, the gap between germline ends came to 14 bases. There are 14 residues in the CDR3. CDR1 and CDR2 from the germline V gene are SGHNT and YYREEE (reference sequence). The CDR3: CASSGRGWAETQYF. CDR3 coding DNA: TGTGCCAGCAGCGGACGGGGGTGGGCAGAGACCCAGTACTTC.

The chain recombines TRBV7-2 with TRBJ2-3, with 16 nucleotides matching TRBD2. Germline CDR1 and CDR2: SGHTA and FQGNSA. The CDR3 runs 17 residues. V trimming: 6 bases; J trimming: 5 bases; junction bases outside the gene matches: 8. CDR3: CASRPPGLAGGRDTQYF. The CDR3 region has the DNA TGTGCCAGCAGACCCCCGGGACTAGCGGGGGGGAGAGATACGCAGTATTTT.

This chain links TRBV7-9 with TRBJ1-4, with a possible D match to TRBD1 (6 bases). This CDR3 region has 13 residues. CDR1 is SEHNR and CDR2 is FQNEAQ in the germline V gene (reference sequence). The V end was cut by 8 bases, the J end by 7 bases, with 14 bases between. CDR3 residues: CASGIIGGEKLFF. The CDR3 DNA follows: TGTGCCAGCGGGATAATAGGGGGTGAAAAACTGTTTTTT.

The J gene is TRBJ1-5, the V gene TRBV29-1; 10 nucleotides line up with TRBD1. V shed 2 bases, J shed 4 bases, and the junction held 5 bases outside the gene matches. CDR3 size: 15 residues. Germline assignment: CDR1 SQVTM and CDR2 ANQGSEA. The CDR3 DNA sequence: TGCAGCGTTGAATACGGACAGGGGGGGAATCAGCCCCAGCATTTT. Its protein is CSVEYGQGGNQPQHF.

V and J are TRBV6-5 and TRBJ1-6; 8 bases fit TRBD1. Germline V gene lookup returns CDR1 MNHEY and CDR2 SVGAGI. With 5 bases clipped from V and 10 bases from J, the junction kept 4 bases outside the gene matches. This CDR3 is built from 13 residues. As DNA, the CDR3 is TGTGCCAGCAGTCCGGACAGGGACTCACCCCTCCACTTT. Protein sequence: CASSPDRDSPLHF.

The rearrangement links TRBV21-1 to TRBJ2-4; the table gives TRBD2 as D, unverified against the DNA. TRBV21-1 is annotated as a pseudogene. The CDR3 covers 17 residues. The chain's CDR3 is CASSKGRDSAAKNIQYF. DNA for the CDR3: TGTGCCAGCAGCAAAGGTCGGGATTCGGCCGCCAAAAACATTCAGTACTTC.

This chain's CDR3 is CASSLLASMGETQYF. Written as DNA, the CDR3 is TGTGCCAGCAGCCTCCTAGCGTCGATGGGAGAGACCCAGTACTTC. The chain links TRBV27 to TRBJ2-5; tentative D call: TRBD2 (6 bases). The CDR3 sequence is 15 residues long. Germline assignment: CDR1 MNHEY and CDR2 SMNVEV (reference sequence). V was cut by 6 bases and J by 4 bases, with 18 bases left in between.

The V gene is TRBV27, the J gene TRBJ1-2, with D possibly being TRBD1 (5 bases). With 6 bases removed from V and 0 bases from J, the gap between germline ends came to 11 bases. Germline V lookup: CDR1 MNHEY, CDR2 SMNVEV (reference sequence). This CDR3 has 14 residues. For the CDR3, the DNA is TGTGCCAGCAGCAAGACAGCGCCTAACTATGGCTACACCTTC. This encodes CASSKTAPNYGYTF.

The chain couples TRBV11-2 to TRBJ1-6, with unresolved D. This CDR3 region has 15 residues. Looked up from germline, CDR1 is SGHAT and CDR2 is FQNNGV. Between the trimmed V and J ends, which lost 0 bases and 3 bases, there was a span of 6 bases. The DNA of the CDR3 is TGTGCCAGCAGCTTAGATCCAGGCTATAATTCACCCCTCCACTTT. Translated, it gives CASSLDPGYNSPLHF. The full variable domain, its missing parts supplied by reference TRBV11-2 and TRBJ1-6, is EAGVAQSPRYKIIEKRQSVAFWCNPISGHATLYWYQQILGQGPKLLIQFQNNGVVDDSQLPKDRFSAERLKGVDSTLKIQPAKLEDSAVYLCASSLDPGYNSPLHFGNGTRLTVT.

Only one count was recorded for this clone. The rearrangement joins TRBV11-2 to TRBJ2-5; TRBD2 matches at 7 bases. With V trimmed by 2 bases and J by 7 bases, 10 bases remained unmatched. Germline V gene sequence: CDR1 SGHAT, CDR2 FQNNGV. CDR3 length: 15 residues. CDR3: CASSLSGGREGTQYF. The CDR3 DNA sequence: TGTGCCAGCAGCTTATCGGGGGGTCGTGAGGGGACCCAGTACTTC.

J is TRBJ1-2 and V is TRBV4-3; D not resolved. Deletions cut 2 bases from V and 8 bases from J, with 9 bases between. The germline gives CDR1 LGHNA, CDR2 YSLEER. This CDR3 has 12 residues. In DNA form, the CDR3 reads TGCGCCAGCAGCCAATTGAACGGGGGCTACACCTTC. It encodes CASSQLNGGYTF.

This clone was detected only a few times. The gene calls are TRBV2 and TRBJ1-1; D unclear. V shed 4 bases and J shed 4 bases, with 13 bases lying between them. The CDR3 consists of 14 residues. In germline, CDR1 is SNHLY, CDR2 FYNNEI. CDR3 protein: CASSVDLSGTEAFF. CDR3 sequence (DNA): TGTGCCAGCAGTGTAGACTTATCTGGCACTGAAGCTTTCTTT.

The V and J genes are TRBV9 and TRBJ2-7; D not certain. The germline V gene encodes CDR1 SGDLS and CDR2 YYNGEE. The CDR3 loop spans 14 amino acids. V was pared by 0 bases and J by 0 bases, with 7 bases between. CDR3 loop: CASSVGAVSYEQYF. CDR3 DNA sequence: TGTGCCAGCAGCGTAGGGGCAGTCTCCTACGAGCAGTACTTC.